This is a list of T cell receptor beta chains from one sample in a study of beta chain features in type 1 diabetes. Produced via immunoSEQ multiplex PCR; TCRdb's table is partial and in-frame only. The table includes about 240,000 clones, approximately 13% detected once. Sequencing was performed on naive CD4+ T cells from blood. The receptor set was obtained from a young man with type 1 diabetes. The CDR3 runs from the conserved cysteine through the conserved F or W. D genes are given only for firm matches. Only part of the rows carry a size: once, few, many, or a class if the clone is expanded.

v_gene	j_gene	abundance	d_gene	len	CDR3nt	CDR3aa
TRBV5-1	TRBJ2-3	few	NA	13	TGCGCCCCTGAGGGGGGGCCCGTAGATACGCAGTATTTT	CAPEGGPVDTQYF
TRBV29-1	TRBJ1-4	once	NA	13	TGCAGCGTTGATACGGGAACTAATGAAAAACTGTTTTTT	CSVDTGTNEKLFF
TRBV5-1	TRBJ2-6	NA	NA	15	TGCGCCAGCAGCTTGGGGCACTCTGGGGCCAACGTCCTGACTTTC	CASSLGHSGANVLTF
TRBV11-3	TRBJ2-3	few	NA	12	TGTGCCAGCAGCCCCCACAGGGATACGCAGTATTTT	CASSPHRDTQYF
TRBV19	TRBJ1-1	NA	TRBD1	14	TGTGCCAGTAGTATCAGGGGACAGGGCACTGAAGCTTTCTTT	CASSIRGQGTEAFF
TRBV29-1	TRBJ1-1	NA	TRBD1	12	TGCAGCGTTAAGACAGGGTTAACTGAAGCTTTCTTT	CSVKTGLTEAFF
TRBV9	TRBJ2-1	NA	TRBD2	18	TGTGCCAGCAGCGTAGGACTAGCGCACCAACTCTCCTACAATGAGCAGTTCTTC	CASSVGLAHQLSYNEQFF
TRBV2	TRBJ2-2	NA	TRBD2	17	TGTGCCAGCAGGGGGGCCGGGACTAGCGGGAGTCGTGGGGAGCTGTTTTTT	CASRGAGTSGSRGELFF
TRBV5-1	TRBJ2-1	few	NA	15	TGCGCCAGCAGCTCAGGACAGAGCTCCTACAATGAGCAGTTCTTC	CASSSGQSSYNEQFF
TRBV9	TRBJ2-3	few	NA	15	TGTGCCAGCAGCGGGTACACGGGAAGCACAGATACGCAGTATTTT	CASSGYTGSTDTQYF
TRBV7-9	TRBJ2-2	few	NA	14	TGTGCCATCGAGATTAGCGGAAACACCGGGGAGCTGTTTTTT	CAIEISGNTGELFF
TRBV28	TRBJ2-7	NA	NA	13	TGTGCCAGCACCGTGACTAGTTACTACGAGCAGTACTTC	CASTVTSYYEQYF
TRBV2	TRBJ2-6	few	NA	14	TGTGCCAGCAGCGGGGAAGTTGGGGCCAACGTCCTGACTTTC	CASSGEVGANVLTF
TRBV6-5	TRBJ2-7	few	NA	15	TGTGCCAGCAGTTATCGACAGGTGGGGACCTACGAGCAGTACTTC	CASSYRQVGTYEQYF
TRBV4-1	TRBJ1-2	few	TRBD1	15	TGCGCCAGCAGCCAGCTGGGACAGGGGATTAATGGCTACACCTTC	CASSQLGQGINGYTF
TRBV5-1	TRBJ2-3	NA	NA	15	TGCGCCAGCAGCCCCGGGACTCTCCGCACAGATACGCAGTATTTT	CASSPGTLRTDTQYF